The 5 T cell receptor beta chains presented below share a single source sample, sequenced in a study of T cells in Graves' hyperthyroidism and ophthalmopathy. Using RNA transcripts as the source, TCR beta CDR3 regions were amplified. First-round RT-PCR targeting the TCR CDR3 was performed with the HTBI primer set. TCRdb re-called the multiplex PCR reads through MiXCR, storing one row per CDR3 protein. The sample has about 420,000 distinct CDR3 sequences; 15% to 17% are singletons. The material sequenced was blood. These receptors originate from a woman aged 18-35 years with Graves' hyperthyroidism.

A note on this clonotype: The CDR3 carries no conserved terminal phenylalanine or tryptophan, so it likely arises from a read error. The rearrangement joins TRBV18 to TRBJ1-1; maybe TRBD1 (5 bases). V dropped 2 bases and J dropped 1 base, with 5 bases sitting between them. The CDR3 sequence is 13 residues long. From germline, CDR1 is KGHSH and CDR2 LQKENI. CDR3 amino acids: CASSPGGNTEAFV. CDR3 coding DNA: TGTGCCAGCTCACCAGGGGGGAACACTGAAGCTTTCGTT.

This clonotype turned up a few times. This rearrangement joins TRBV29-1 to TRBJ2-3, with TRBD2 matching 8 bases. Trimming at V came to 6 bases and at J to 5 bases, leaving 7 bases not matched to a gene. This CDR3 is built from 13 residues. CDR1 SQVTM and CDR2 ANQGSEA come from the germline V gene. This CDR3 is CSVAGGAGDTQYF. CDR3 in DNA: TGCAGCGTCGCCGGGGGGGCCGGAGATACGCAGTATTTT.

This clonotype was seen at least ten times. The chain is built from TRBV18 and TRBJ2-1, with 10 nucleotides matching TRBD1. This CDR3 is built from 14 residues. V shed 3 bases and J 7 bases; nucleotides not matched to a gene: 3. CDR1 is KGHSH, CDR2 LQKENI, per germline. This CDR3 is CASSPGDRGNEQFF. CDR3 bases: TGTGCCAGCTCACCCGGGGACAGGGGAAATGAGCAGTTCTTC. The whole variable domain, remainder taken from reference TRBV18 and TRBJ2-1, is NAGVMQNPRHLVRRRGQEARLRCSPMKGHSHVYWYRQLPEEGLKFMVYLQKENIIDESGMPKERFSAEFPKEGPSILRIQQVVRGDSAAYFCASSPGDRGNEQFFGPGTRLTVL.

Many counts were recorded for this clonotype. The chain is built from TRBV5-5 and TRBJ1-4, with D perhaps TRBD1 (5 bases). The V and J ends lost 0 bases and 11 bases respectively, with 14 bases between them. Germline V lookup: CDR1 SGHKS, CDR2 YYEKEE (reference sequence). The length of the CDR3 is 14 residues. CDR3 loop: CASSLVGTADKLFF. The CDR3 coding sequence is TGTGCCAGCAGCTTGGTGGGGACGGCGGACAAACTGTTTTTT.

The chain employs TRBV29-1 and TRBJ2-1, with 12 bases aligning to TRBD2. The junction had 3 bases not matched to a gene; V was cut back by 5 bases and J by 4 bases. From germline, CDR1 is SQVTM and CDR2 ANQGSEA. The CDR3 totals 14 residues. For the CDR3, the DNA is TGCAGCGTTCTCGGACTAGCGGGGTACAATGAGCAGTTCTTC. As protein: CSVLGLAGYNEQFF.